One sample yielded the 19 T cell receptor beta chains listed below, sequenced in a study of naive and memory T cell subsets. Overall study findings and caveats: Possibly reflecting memory cells re-expressing CD45RA, a few larger clonotypes occurred in naive repertoires, especially CD8.

Two oligonucleotides, mixed equimolar, formed the beta constant-region primer covering TRBC1 and TRBC2. Nested alpha and beta constant-region primers with the SP2 primer drove four PCR rounds on ligated cDNA. TCRdb used MiXCR to reprocess the UMI-ligation and nested PCR reads, holding one entry per CDR3 protein. Of about 99,000 distinct CDR3 sequences in the sample, approximately 14% are singletons; the top ten hold roughly 3.1%. These receptors lack a known antigen. Sequencing was performed on naive CD8+ T cells from blood. The receptors originated from a human donor in good health.

This chain uses TRBV3-1 with TRBJ2-1; D gene ambiguous. This CDR3 is 19 amino acids long. Germline values: CDR1 LGHDT, CDR2 YNNKEL (reference sequence). V shed 3 bases and J shed 0 bases, with 21 bases lying between them. CDR3 in amino acids: CASSHPSTVISSSYNEQFF. As DNA, the CDR3 is TGTGCCAGCAGCCACCCATCGACCGTAATAAGCAGCTCCTACAATGAGCAGTTCTTC.

The sample holds a few counts of this clonotype. The rearrangement joins TRBV27 to TRBJ1-2; no clear D gene. The CDR3 runs to 13 residues. Deletions cut 3 bases from V and 5 bases from J, with 10 bases between. Germline loops: CDR1 MNHEY, CDR2 SMNVEV (reference sequence). The CDR3 is CASSLVAGYGYTF. The CDR3 coding sequence is TGTGCCAGCAGTTTGGTCGCGGGGTATGGCTACACCTTC.

The chain joins TRBV9 to TRBJ2-1; no definite D call. Trimming shortened V by 4 bases and J by 0 bases, and 14 bases separated the two germline ends. The CDR3 runs to 16 residues. Germline V gene sequence: CDR1 SGDLS, CDR2 YYNGEE. The CDR3 spells CASSSQPLSSYNEQFF. CDR3 in DNA: TGTGCCAGCAGCTCACAACCCCTGAGCTCCTACAATGAGCAGTTCTTC.

The V and J genes are TRBV27 and TRBJ2-7, with D possibly being TRBD1 (6 bases). The CDR3 covers 13 residues. CDR1 MNHEY and CDR2 SMNVEV come from the germline V gene (reference sequence). Trimming removed 5 bases from V and 5 bases from J, with 13 bases in between. CDR3 protein: CASSIWGRDEQYF. Written as DNA, the CDR3 is TGTGCCAGCAGTATCTGGGGGCGGGACGAGCAGTACTTC.

This clonotype was detected ten times or more. The V call is TRBV3-1, the J call TRBJ2-1; no firm D call. V was shortened by 3 bases and J by 9 bases, with 12 bases between the two germline ends. The germline gives CDR1 LGHDT, CDR2 YNNKEL (reference sequence). This CDR3 spans 13 amino acids. CDR3 sequence (DNA): TGTGCCAGCAGCCACCCTCCCGGCACTGAGCAGTTCTTC. It codes for CASSHPPGTEQFF.

The chain employs TRBV4-2 and TRBJ1-1, with 7 positions matching TRBD1. The length of the CDR3 is 16 residues. Germline CDR1 is LGHNA and CDR2 is YNFKEQ. J lost 8 bases, V lost 1 base, and 13 bases had no gene match. CDR3 amino acids: CASSQVPTGRGSEAFF. The CDR3 coding sequence is TGTGCCAGCAGCCAAGTCCCCACGGGCAGGGGGTCGGAAGCTTTCTTT.

V and J are TRBV3-1 and TRBJ2-7, with D uncertain. The CDR3 covers 12 residues. From germline, CDR1 is LGHDT and CDR2 YNNKEL (reference sequence). The germline V and J ends were trimmed by 3 bases and 4 bases, with 7 bases remaining between them. Written as DNA, the CDR3 is TGTGCCAGCAGCCAGATATCGTACGAGCAGTACTTC. As protein: CASSQISYEQYF.

The chain joins TRBV4-3 to TRBJ2-1; D uncertain. Germline V lookup: CDR1 LGHNA, CDR2 YSLEER. The CDR3 covers 15 residues. V shed 0 bases and J shed 7 bases, with 13 bases lying between them. The CDR3, as DNA: TGCGCCAGCAGCCAAGATGTTTTATCGGCGAATGAGCAGTTCTTC. Protein product: CASSQDVLSANEQFF.

The chain uses TRBV7-9 and TRBJ1-2; 8 bases map to TRBD1. The CDR3 length is 15 residues. Germline-derived CDR1 and CDR2 are SEHNR and FQNEAQ (reference sequence). V trimming: 3 bases; J trimming: 6 bases; junction bases outside the gene matches: 9. The DNA of the CDR3 is TGTGCCAGCAGCTTGGCCGGGACAGGACAAGATGGCTACACCTTC. As protein: CASSLAGTGQDGYTF.

J is TRBJ2-5 and V is TRBV15; 7 nucleotides match TRBD1. In germline, CDR1 is LNHNV, CDR2 YYDKDF (reference sequence). This CDR3 comprises 17 residues. V trimming: 3 bases; J trimming: 5 bases; junction bases outside the gene matches: 15. The CDR3 region is CATSRGDQTGFGETQYF. The CDR3 DNA sequence: TGTGCCACCAGCAGGGGGGATCAGACAGGGTTTGGCGAGACCCAGTACTTC.

The V and J genes are TRBV7-9 and TRBJ1-1; D gene ambiguous. The CDR3 consists of 14 residues. Germline values: CDR1 SEHNR, CDR2 FQNEAQ (reference sequence). Between the trimmed V and J ends, which lost 4 bases and 1 base, there was a span of 10 bases. The CDR3 DNA reads TGTGCCAGCAGCTCCGCATCCTCGAACACTGAAGCTTTCTTT. Translation gives CASSSASSNTEAFF. The full variable domain, its missing parts supplied by reference TRBV7-9 and TRBJ1-1, is DTGVSQNPRHKITKRGQNVTFRCDPISEHNRLYWYRQTLGQGPEFLTYFQNEAQLEKSRLLSDRFSAERPKGSFSTLEIQRTEQGDSAMYLCASSSASSNTEAFFGQGTRLTVV.

The gene calls are TRBV6-6 and TRBJ2-5; no definite D call. This CDR3 is 13 amino acids long. Germline CDR1 and CDR2: MNHNY and SVGAGI (reference sequence). Trimming removed 2 bases from V and 4 bases from J, with 8 bases in between. The CDR3: CASSYGTGETQYF. The CDR3 region has the DNA TGTGCCAGCAGTTACGGTACCGGAGAGACCCAGTACTTC.

J is TRBJ1-2 and V is TRBV14; the D gene is possibly TRBD1 (6 bases). In germline, CDR1 is SGHDN, CDR2 FVKESK. The CDR3 is 18 residues long. V was clipped by 4 bases and J by 4 bases, with 25 bases between them. The CDR3 region is CASSPRQVLYNGGYGYTF. CDR3 nucleotides: TGTGCCAGCAGCCCCCGACAGGTCCTCTATAATGGGGGCTATGGCTACACCTTC.

This clonotype was picked up a small number of times. The rearrangement links TRBV4-2 to TRBJ1-1; TRBD1 might be the D (5 bases). Germline CDR1 is LGHNA and CDR2 is YNFKEQ. CDR3 length: 14 amino acids. V shed 0 bases and J shed 4 bases, with 9 bases lying between them. Here the CDR3 reads CASSQEQGGTEAFF. CDR3 sequence (DNA): TGTGCCAGCAGCCAAGAGCAGGGCGGCACTGAAGCTTTCTTT.

The gene calls are TRBV6-2 or TRBV6-3 and TRBJ1-5, with TRBD1 matching over 8 bases. CDR1 MNHEY and CDR2 SVGEGT come from the germline V gene. V trimming: 0 bases; J trimming: 7 bases; junction bases outside the gene matches: 8. This CDR3 contains 16 residues. CDR3 residues: CASSYSGDRGVQPQHF. Written as DNA, the CDR3 is TGTGCCAGCAGTTACTCAGGTGACAGGGGTGTCCAGCCCCAGCATTTT.

This clonotype was detected only a few times. The chain recombines TRBV6-2 or TRBV6-3 with TRBJ1-2, with 7 positions matching TRBD1. The CDR3 consists of 15 residues. Germline trimming cut 4 bases from V and 5 bases from J; bases unmatched to any gene: 10. Germline CDR1 MNHEY, CDR2 SVGEGT. In nucleotides, the CDR3 is TGTGCCAGCAGTTCATTCGGACAGGCAGGATATGGCTACACCTTC. This encodes CASSSFGQAGYGYTF.

The chain carries TRBV4-2 and TRBJ2-7; D gene unclear. The CDR3 length is 16 residues. V was cut by 1 base and J by 4 bases, with 17 bases left in between. Germline values: CDR1 LGHNA, CDR2 YNFKEQ. The CDR3 region has the DNA TGTGCCAGCAGCCAAGGGTTCGCACCCGGTTATTACGAGCAGTACTTC. This translates into CASSQGFAPGYYEQYF.

This clonotype was detected a few times. This sequence joins TRBV20-1 and TRBJ1-1; 9 nucleotides match TRBD1. The germline CDR1 and CDR2 sequences are DFQATT and SNEGSKA (reference sequence). V shed 5 bases, J shed 5 bases, and the junction held 6 bases outside the gene matches. The CDR3 totals 13 residues. The CDR3 nucleotides are TGCAGTGCTGGGGGACAGGGACGGACTGAAGCTTTCTTT. Encoded protein: CSAGGQGRTEAFF.

Only a few counts were recorded for this clonotype. This chain uses TRBV2 with TRBJ2-7, with 8 positions matching TRBD1. The CDR3 runs 14 residues. Trimming cost V 2 bases and J 2 bases; bases outside gene matches: 2. Germline loops: CDR1 SNHLY, CDR2 FYNNEI. DNA for the CDR3: TGTGCCAGCAGTGAATCGACAGGGGCCTACGAGCAGTACTTC. Protein sequence: CASSESTGAYEQYF.